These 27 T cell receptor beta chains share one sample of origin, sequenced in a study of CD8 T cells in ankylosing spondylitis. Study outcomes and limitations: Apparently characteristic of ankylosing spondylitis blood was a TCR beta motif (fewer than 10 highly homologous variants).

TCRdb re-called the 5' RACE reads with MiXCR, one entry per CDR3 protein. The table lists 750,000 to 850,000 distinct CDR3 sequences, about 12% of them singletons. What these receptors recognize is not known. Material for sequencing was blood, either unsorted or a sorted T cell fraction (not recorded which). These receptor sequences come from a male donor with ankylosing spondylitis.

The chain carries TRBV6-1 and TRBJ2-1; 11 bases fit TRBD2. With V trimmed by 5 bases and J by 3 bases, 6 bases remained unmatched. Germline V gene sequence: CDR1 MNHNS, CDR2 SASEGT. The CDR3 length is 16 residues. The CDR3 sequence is CASSPQLAGVYNEQFF. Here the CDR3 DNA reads TGTGCCAGCAGTCCCCAACTAGCGGGGGTCTACAATGAGCAGTTCTTC.

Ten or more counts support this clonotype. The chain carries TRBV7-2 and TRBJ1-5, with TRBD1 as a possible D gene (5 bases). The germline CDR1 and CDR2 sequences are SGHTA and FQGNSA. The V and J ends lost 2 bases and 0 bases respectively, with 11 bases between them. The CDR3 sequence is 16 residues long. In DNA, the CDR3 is TGTGCCAGCAGCTTAATGGGGCGGAATAGCAATCAGCCCCAGCATTTT. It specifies CASSLMGRNSNQPQHF.

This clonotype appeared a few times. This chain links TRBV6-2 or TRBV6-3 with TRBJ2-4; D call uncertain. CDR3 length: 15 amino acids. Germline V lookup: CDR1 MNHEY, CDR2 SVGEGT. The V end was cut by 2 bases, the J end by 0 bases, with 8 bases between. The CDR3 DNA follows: TGTGCCAGCAGTTACGTTCACCTAGCCAAAAACATTCAGTACTTC. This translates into CASSYVHLAKNIQYF.

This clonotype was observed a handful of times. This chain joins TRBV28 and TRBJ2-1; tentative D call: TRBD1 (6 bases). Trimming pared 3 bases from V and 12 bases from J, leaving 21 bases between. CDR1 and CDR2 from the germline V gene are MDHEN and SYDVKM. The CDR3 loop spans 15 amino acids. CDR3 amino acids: CASSFWDTSLVGQFF. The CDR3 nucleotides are TGTGCCAGCAGTTTCTGGGACACCAGCCTAGTAGGGCAGTTCTTC.

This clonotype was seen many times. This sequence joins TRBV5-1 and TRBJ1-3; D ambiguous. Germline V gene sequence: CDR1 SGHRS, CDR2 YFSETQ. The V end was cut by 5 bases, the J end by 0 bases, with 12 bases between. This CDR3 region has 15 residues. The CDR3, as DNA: TGCGCCAGCAGGTCCCTTCCCGGCTCTGGAAACACCATATATTTT. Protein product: CASRSLPGSGNTIYF.

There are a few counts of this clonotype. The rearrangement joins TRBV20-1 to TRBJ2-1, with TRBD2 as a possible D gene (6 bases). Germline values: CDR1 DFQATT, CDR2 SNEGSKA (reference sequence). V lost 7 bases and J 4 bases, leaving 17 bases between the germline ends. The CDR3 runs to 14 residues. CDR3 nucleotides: TGCAGTGTGAGTACCCCCGGAGGGTACAATGAGCAGTTCTTC. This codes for CSVSTPGGYNEQFF.

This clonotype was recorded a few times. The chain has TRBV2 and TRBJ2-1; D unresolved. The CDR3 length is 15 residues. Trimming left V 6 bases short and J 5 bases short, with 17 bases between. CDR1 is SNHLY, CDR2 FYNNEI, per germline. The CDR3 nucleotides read TGTGCCAGCAGCCTGAGTTACTGGCCCGACAATGAGCAGTTCTTC. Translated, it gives CASSLSYWPDNEQFF.

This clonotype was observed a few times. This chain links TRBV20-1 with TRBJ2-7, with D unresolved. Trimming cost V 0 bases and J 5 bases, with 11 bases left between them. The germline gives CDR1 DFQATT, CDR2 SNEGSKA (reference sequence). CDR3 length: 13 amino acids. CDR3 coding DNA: TGCAGTGCTAGAGATACCCGGGTGGACGAGCAGTACTTC. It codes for CSARDTRVDEQYF.

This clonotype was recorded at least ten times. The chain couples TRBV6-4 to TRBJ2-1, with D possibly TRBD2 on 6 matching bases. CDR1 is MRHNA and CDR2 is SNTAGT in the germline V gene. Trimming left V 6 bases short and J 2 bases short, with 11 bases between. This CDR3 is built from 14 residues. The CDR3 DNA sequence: TGTGCCAGCAGCGGAGGGGTCGCCTACAATGAGCAGTTCTTC. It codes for CASSGGVAYNEQFF.

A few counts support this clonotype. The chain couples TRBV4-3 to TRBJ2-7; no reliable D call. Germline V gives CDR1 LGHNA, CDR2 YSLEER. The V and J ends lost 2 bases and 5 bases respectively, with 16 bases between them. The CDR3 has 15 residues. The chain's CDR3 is CASSQIYGLGHEQYF. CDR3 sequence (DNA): TGCGCCAGCAGCCAAATATACGGCCTTGGCCACGAGCAGTACTTC.

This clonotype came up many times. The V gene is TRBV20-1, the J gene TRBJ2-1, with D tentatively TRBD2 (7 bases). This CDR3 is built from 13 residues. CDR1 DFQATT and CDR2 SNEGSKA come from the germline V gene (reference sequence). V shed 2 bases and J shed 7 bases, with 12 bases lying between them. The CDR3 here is CSARRRGGNEQFF. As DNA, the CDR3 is TGCAGTGCTAGACGAAGGGGGGGGAATGAGCAGTTCTTC.

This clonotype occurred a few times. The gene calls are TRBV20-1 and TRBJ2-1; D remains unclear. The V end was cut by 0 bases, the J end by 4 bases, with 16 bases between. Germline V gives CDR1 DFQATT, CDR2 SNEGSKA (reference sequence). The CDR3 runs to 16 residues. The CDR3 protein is CSARDSGRNSYNEQFF. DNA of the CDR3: TGCAGTGCTAGAGATTCGGGTCGAAACTCTTACAATGAGCAGTTCTTC.

CDR3 protein: CSARFQLAKNIQYF. In DNA form, the CDR3 reads TGCAGTGCTAGATTTCAGTTAGCCAAAAACATTCAGTACTTC. The V and J genes are TRBV20-1 and TRBJ2-4; D is uncertain. CDR3 length equals 14 residues. CDR1 and CDR2 (germline): DFQATT, SNEGSKA (reference sequence). Deletions cut 2 bases from V and 0 bases from J, with 8 bases between.

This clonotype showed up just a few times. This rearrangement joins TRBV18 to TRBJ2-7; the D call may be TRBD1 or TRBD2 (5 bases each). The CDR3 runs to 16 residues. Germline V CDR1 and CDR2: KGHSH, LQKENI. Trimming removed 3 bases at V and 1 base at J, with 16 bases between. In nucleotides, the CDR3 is TGTGCCAGCTCACCGGGGGTGCTCCAACCTTCCTACGAGCAGTACTTC. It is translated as CASSPGVLQPSYEQYF.

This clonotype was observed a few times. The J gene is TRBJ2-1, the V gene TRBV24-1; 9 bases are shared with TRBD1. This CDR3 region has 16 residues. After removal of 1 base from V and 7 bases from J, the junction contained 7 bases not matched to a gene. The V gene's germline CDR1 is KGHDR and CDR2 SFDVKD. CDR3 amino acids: CATSDFGTGRMNEQFF. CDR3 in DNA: TGTGCCACCAGTGATTTCGGGACAGGGAGAATGAATGAGCAGTTCTTC.

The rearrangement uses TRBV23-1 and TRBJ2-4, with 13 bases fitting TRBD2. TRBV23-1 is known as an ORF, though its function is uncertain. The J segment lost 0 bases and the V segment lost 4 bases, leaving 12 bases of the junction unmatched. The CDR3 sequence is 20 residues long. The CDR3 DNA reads TGCGCCAGCAGTCCCGGCGGACTAGCGGGAGTCTCCGAAGCCAAAAACATTCAGTACTTC. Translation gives CASSPGGLAGVSEAKNIQYF.

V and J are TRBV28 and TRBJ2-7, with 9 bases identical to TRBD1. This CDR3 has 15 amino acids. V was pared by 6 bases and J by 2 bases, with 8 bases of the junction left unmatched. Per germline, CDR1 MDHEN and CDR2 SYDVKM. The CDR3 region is CASRGVGTGTYEQYF. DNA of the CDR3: TGTGCCAGCAGGGGAGTCGGGACAGGGACCTACGAGCAGTACTTC. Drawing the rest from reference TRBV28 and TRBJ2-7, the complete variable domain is DVKVTQSSRYLVKRTGEKVFLECVQDMDHENMFWYRQDPGLGLRLIYFSYDVKMKEKGDIPEGYSVSREKKERFSLILESASTNQTSMYLCASRGVGTGTYEQYFGPGTRLTVT.

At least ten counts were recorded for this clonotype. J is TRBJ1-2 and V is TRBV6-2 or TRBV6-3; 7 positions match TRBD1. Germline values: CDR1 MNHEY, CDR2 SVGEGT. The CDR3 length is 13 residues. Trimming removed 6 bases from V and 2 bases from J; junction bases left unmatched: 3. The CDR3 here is CASSAGQNYGYTF. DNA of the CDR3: TGTGCCAGCAGCGCGGGACAGAACTATGGCTACACCTTC.

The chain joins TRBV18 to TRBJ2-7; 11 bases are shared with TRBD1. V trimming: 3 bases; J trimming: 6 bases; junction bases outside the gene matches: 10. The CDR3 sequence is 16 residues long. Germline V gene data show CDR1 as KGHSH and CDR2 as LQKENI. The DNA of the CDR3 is TGTGCCAGCTCACCCCCGGGTCCCGGGACAGGGGGCGAGCAGTACTTC. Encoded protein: CASSPPGPGTGGEQYF.

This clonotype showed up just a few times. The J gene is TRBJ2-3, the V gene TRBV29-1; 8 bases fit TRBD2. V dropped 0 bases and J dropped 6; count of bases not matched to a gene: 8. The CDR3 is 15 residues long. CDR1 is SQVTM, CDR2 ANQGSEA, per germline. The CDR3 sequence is CSVEEKGGLGDTQYF. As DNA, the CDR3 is TGCAGCGTTGAAGAAAAGGGGGGACTAGGGGATACGCAGTATTTT.

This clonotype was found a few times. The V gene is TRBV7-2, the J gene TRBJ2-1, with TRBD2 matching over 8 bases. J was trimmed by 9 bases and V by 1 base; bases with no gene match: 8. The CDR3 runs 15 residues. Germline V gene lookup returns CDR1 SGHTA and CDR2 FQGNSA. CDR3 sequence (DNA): TGTGCCAGCAGCTTAGTCGGGGGGGGCCTGAGTGAGCAGTTCTTC. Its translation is CASSLVGGGLSEQFF.

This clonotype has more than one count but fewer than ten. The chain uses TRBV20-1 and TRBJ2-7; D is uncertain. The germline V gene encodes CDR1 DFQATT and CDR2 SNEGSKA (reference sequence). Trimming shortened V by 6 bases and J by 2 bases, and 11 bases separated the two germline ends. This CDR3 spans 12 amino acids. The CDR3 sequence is CSALGEAYEQYF. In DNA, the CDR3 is TGCAGTGCGCTCGGCGAGGCCTACGAGCAGTACTTC.

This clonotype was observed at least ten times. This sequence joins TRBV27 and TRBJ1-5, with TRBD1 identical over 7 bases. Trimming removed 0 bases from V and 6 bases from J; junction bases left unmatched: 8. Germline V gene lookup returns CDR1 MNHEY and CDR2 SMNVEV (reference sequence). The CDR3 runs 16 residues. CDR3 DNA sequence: TGTGCCAGCAGTTTATCGAGGGGGCAGCCTATTCAGCCCCAGCATTTT. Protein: CASSLSRGQPIQPQHF.

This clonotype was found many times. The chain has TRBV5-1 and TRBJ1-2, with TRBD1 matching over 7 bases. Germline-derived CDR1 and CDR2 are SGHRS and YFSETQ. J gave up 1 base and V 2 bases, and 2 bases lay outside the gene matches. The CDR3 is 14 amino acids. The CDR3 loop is CASSFDRVNYGYTF. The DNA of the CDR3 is TGCGCCAGCAGCTTCGACAGGGTTAACTATGGCTACACCTTC.

The CDR3 region has the DNA TGTGCCAGCAGTTCCGGGCACACTGAAGCTTTCTTT. Residues: CASSSGHTEAFF. This sequence joins TRBV6-5 and TRBJ1-1; D unresolved. The CDR3 runs to 12 residues. Trimming stripped 4 bases from V and 3 bases from J, with 6 bases between. In germline, CDR1 is MNHEY, CDR2 SVGAGI.

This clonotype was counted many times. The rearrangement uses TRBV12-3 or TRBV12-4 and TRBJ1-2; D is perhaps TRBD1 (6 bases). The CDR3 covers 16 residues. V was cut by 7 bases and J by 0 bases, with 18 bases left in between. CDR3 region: CASTPSERGANYGYTF. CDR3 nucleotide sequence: TGTGCCAGCACCCCATCCGAGAGGGGGGCTAACTATGGCTACACCTTC.

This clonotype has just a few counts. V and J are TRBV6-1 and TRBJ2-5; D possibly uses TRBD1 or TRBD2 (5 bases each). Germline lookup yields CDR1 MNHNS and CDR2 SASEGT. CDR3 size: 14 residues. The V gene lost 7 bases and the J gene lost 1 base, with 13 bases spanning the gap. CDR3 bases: TGTGCCAGCAACCGTCTCGGGGCCCAAGAGACCCAGTACTTC. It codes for CASNRLGAQETQYF.